The sequence of this T cell receptor (beta chain) was determined in a study of blood T cell repertoires in COVID-19. This CDR3 is 13 amino acids long. The V end lost 6 bases, the J end lost 6 bases, and 14 bases lay between the germline ends. Sequencing was performed with immunoSEQ multiplex PCR; in TCRdb, only in-frame clones are kept and a portion is missing. Here the sample spans some 240,000 clones, approximately 80% being singletons. This TCR was recovered from a woman aged 35 to 49 who had recovered from COVID-19. The J gene is TRBJ1-2, the V gene TRBV12-3 or TRBV12-4; D not certain. Sequencing input: peripheral blood. CDR3 sequence (DNA): TGTGCCAGCAGCTTCGACCCCACAGATGGCTACACCTTC. Translated, it gives CASSFDPTDGYTF.